The 23 T cell receptor beta chains listed next were all sequenced from one sample in a study of identical twins. TCRdb used MiXCR to reprocess the 5' RACE reads, holding one entry per CDR3 protein. Of roughly 540,000 distinct CDR3 sequences in the sample, about 20% were seen once. This sample also belongs to another study, concerning T cells expressing NK-cell markers.

Material: CD4+ T cells sorted from blood. These receptors all stem from a woman under 30 in good health.

This clonotype appeared a single time. The chain carries TRBV12-3 or TRBV12-4 and TRBJ2-1; D is possibly TRBD2 (5 bases). The CDR3 loop spans 17 amino acids. V lost 6 bases to trimming and J lost 6 bases, with 24 bases between them. CDR3 region: CASSPRSGRVHLNEQFF. For the CDR3, the DNA is TGTGCCAGCAGCCCACGGAGCGGCCGGGTCCACCTCAATGAGCAGTTCTTC.

This chain uses TRBV7-9 with TRBJ2-1; 13 positions match TRBD2. V dropped 6 bases and J dropped 10; count of bases not matched to a gene: 6. The CDR3 is made up of 14 amino acids. Per the germline V gene, CDR1 is SEHNR and CDR2 is FQNEAQ (reference sequence). The CDR3 coding sequence is TGTGCCAGCAGTCCGGGACTAGCGGGATACGAGCAGTTCTTC. Protein sequence: CASSPGLAGYEQFF.

This chain joins TRBV5-1 and TRBJ1-3; 9 nucleotides align to TRBD1. The CDR3 length is 15 residues. V dropped 4 bases and J dropped 3; count of bases not matched to a gene: 5. The germline V gene has CDR1 SGHRS and CDR2 YFSETQ. CDR3 loop: CASSPQGAYGNTIYF. The CDR3 nucleotides are TGCGCCAGCAGCCCACAGGGGGCATATGGAAACACCATATATTTT.

The sample holds a few counts of this clonotype. The DNA of the CDR3 is TGCAGTGCATCGGAATGGGGACGGGTCGACGAGCAGTACTTC. Translating gives CSASEWGRVDEQYF. The rearrangement links TRBV20-1 to TRBJ2-7; D might be TRBD1 or TRBD2, each matching 5 bases. CDR3 size: 14 residues. Trimming pared 6 bases from V and 5 bases from J, leaving 20 bases between. Germline CDR1 is DFQATT and CDR2 is SNEGSKA (reference sequence).

This clonotype was picked up a small number of times. This rearrangement joins TRBV6-5 to TRBJ2-7; 11 nucleotides agree with TRBD1. V lost 1 base to trimming and J lost 7 bases; unmatched junction nucleotides: 9. The CDR3 runs to 16 residues. In germline, CDR1 is MNHEY, CDR2 SVGAGI. CDR3 loop: CASSYWPGQGGREQYF. The CDR3, as DNA: TGTGCCAGCAGTTACTGGCCGGGACAGGGGGGTCGAGAGCAGTACTTC.

The J gene is TRBJ2-7, the V gene TRBV11-1; 7 bases fit TRBD2. V was pared by 8 bases and J by 2 bases, with 6 bases of the junction left unmatched. The CDR3 has 13 residues. Germline V gene data show CDR1 as SGHAT and CDR2 as FQDESV (reference sequence). CDR3 DNA: TGTGCCAGCGGCCCCGGACTAGCCTACGAGCAGTACTTC. Translated: CASGPGLAYEQYF.

This clonotype was detected a few times. V gene TRBV6-6 combines with J gene TRBJ2-7, with D maybe TRBD1 (5 bases). Per germline, CDR1 MNHNY and CDR2 SVGAGI (reference sequence). The V and J ends lost 3 bases and 5 bases respectively, with 11 bases between them. This CDR3 has 13 amino acids. CDR3 coding DNA: TGTGCCAGCAGTTATTTGGCAGGGAACGAGCAGTACTTC. Protein: CASSYLAGNEQYF.

This clonotype occurred many times. The chain recombines TRBV12-3 or TRBV12-4 with TRBJ1-5; D unclear. This CDR3 has 14 amino acids. Trimming took 6 bases from V and 1 from J, leaving 10 bases between them. The CDR3 protein is CASRVRQSNQPQHF. The CDR3 DNA reads as TGTGCCAGCAGGGTAAGGCAGAGCAATCAGCCCCAGCATTTT.

This sequence joins TRBV9 and TRBJ2-1; no definite D call. Germline V lookup: CDR1 SGDLS, CDR2 YYNGEE. The CDR3 extends over 13 amino acids. Trimming removed 0 bases at V and 6 bases at J, with 7 bases between. CDR3 protein: CASSVGVGNEQFF. The CDR3 DNA sequence: TGTGCCAGCAGCGTAGGTGTGGGCAATGAGCAGTTCTTC.

This clonotype was counted only a few times. This chain connects TRBV29-1 to TRBJ1-4; maybe TRBD1 (6 bases). V gave up 4 bases and J gave up 7 bases, with 16 bases separating them. This CDR3 has 14 residues. Looked up from germline, CDR1 is SQVTM and CDR2 is ANQGSEA. CDR3 bases: TGCAGCGTTGTTGGGGGGGGCATCGGTGAAAAACTGTTTTTT. It codes for CSVVGGGIGEKLFF.

This clonotype has a single count. V and J are TRBV7-3 and TRBJ2-1; perhaps D is TRBD1 or TRBD2 (6 bases each). Germline CDR1 is SGHTA and CDR2 is FQGTGA. This CDR3 comprises 15 residues. V was cut by 3 bases and J by 5 bases, with 14 bases left in between. CDR3 protein: CASSLLGGLDNEQFF. DNA of the CDR3: TGTGCCAGCAGCTTGTTGGGGGGCCTGGACAATGAGCAGTTCTTC. Variable domain in full (rest from reference TRBV7-3 and TRBJ2-1): GAGVSQTPSNKVTEKGKYVELRCDPISGHTALYWYRQSLGQGPEFLIYFQGTGAADDSGLPNDRFFAVRPEGSVSTLKIQRTERGDSAVYLCASSLLGGLDNEQFFGPGTRLTVL.

This chain uses TRBV6-1 with TRBJ2-1, with TRBD2 identical over 7 bases. Germline V CDR1 and CDR2: MNHNS, SASEGT. Trimming at V came to 6 bases and at J to 9 bases, leaving 8 bases not matched to a gene. The CDR3 runs to 13 residues. The CDR3 DNA sequence: TGTGCCAGCAGAGACTTTTGGGGGGGTGAGCAGTTCTTC. Translated, it gives CASRDFWGGEQFF.

This clonotype turned up a few times. J is TRBJ1-1 and V is TRBV6-5; D gene unclear. In germline, CDR1 is MNHEY, CDR2 SVGAGI. V was pared by 2 bases and J by 6 bases, with 13 bases between. This CDR3 comprises 14 residues. CDR3 in DNA: TGTGCCAGCAGTTACAGGGTAGGGTTCGCTGAAGCTTTCTTT. Protein: CASSYRVGFAEAFF.

This clonotype was recorded at least ten times. J is TRBJ2-1 and V is TRBV24-1, with 16 bases identical to TRBD2. The germline V gene encodes CDR1 KGHDR and CDR2 SFDVKD. With V trimmed by 3 bases and J by 6 bases, 7 bases remained unmatched. The CDR3 runs to 18 residues. CDR3 nucleotide sequence: TGTGCCACCAGTGATACCGGGACTAGCGGGAGGGCTTCCAATGAGCAGTTCTTC. This sequence encodes CATSDTGTSGRASNEQFF.

The chain combines TRBV7-8 with TRBJ2-7, with 9 bases identical to TRBD2. The CDR3 extends over 14 amino acids. CDR1 and CDR2 (germline): SGHVS, FQNEAQ. The trim removed 5 bases at V and 7 bases at J, leaving 9 bases unmatched. This CDR3 reads CASSPLAGVGEQYF. CDR3 DNA: TGTGCCAGCAGCCCCTTAGCGGGAGTGGGGGAGCAGTACTTC.

In DNA form, the CDR3 reads TGTGCCAGCAGGGTGCTCGTCGGGGGTCGTGCCGGGGAGCTGTTTTTT. Translation: CASRVLVGGRAGELFF. This chain connects TRBV7-2 to TRBJ2-2; TRBD2 is a possible D gene (6 bases). CDR3 length equals 16 residues. The germline V and J ends were trimmed by 6 bases and 6 bases, with 20 bases remaining between them. CDR1 is SGHTA and CDR2 is FQGNSA in the germline V gene.

This chain links TRBV4-2 with TRBJ2-7; D is possibly TRBD2 (6 bases). There are 13 residues in the CDR3. V lost 5 bases and J lost 3, with 11 bases in between. Germline V gives CDR1 LGHNA, CDR2 YNFKEQ. The DNA for the CDR3 is TGTGCCAGCAGCTCGGGCGGGGACTACGAGCAGTACTTC. This encodes CASSSGGDYEQYF.

The rearrangement links TRBV20-1 to TRBJ2-1, with D hard to call. Looked up from germline, CDR1 is DFQATT and CDR2 is SNEGSKA (reference sequence). CDR3 size: 14 residues. The V end was cut by 6 bases, the J end by 2 bases, with 14 bases between. The CDR3 DNA is TGCAGTGCCCGAGGCCCGGGCACCTACAATGAGCAGTTCTTC. It yields the protein CSARGPGTYNEQFF.

This clonotype was seen more than once but under ten times. J is TRBJ2-1 and V is TRBV20-1, with TRBD2 identical over 10 bases. The CDR3 is 14 residues long. With V trimmed by 3 bases and J by 8 bases, 7 bases remained unmatched. The germline CDR1 and CDR2 sequences are DFQATT and SNEGSKA (reference sequence). The DNA of the CDR3 is TGCAGTGCTAGGGCTGCTAGCGGGAGTGATGAGCAGTTCTTC. Residues: CSARAASGSDEQFF.

This chain connects TRBV12-3 or TRBV12-4 to TRBJ1-5; D is ambiguous. Between the trimmed V and J ends, which lost 6 bases and 7 bases, there was a span of 10 bases. The CDR3 runs to 12 residues. The CDR3 region is CASRLGQQPQHF. The CDR3 DNA reads TGTGCCAGCAGACTAGGGCAGCAGCCCCAGCATTTT.

This clonotype was recorded only once. The V call is TRBV20-1, the J call TRBJ2-1; D not certain. V was trimmed by 0 bases and J by 7 bases, leaving 7 bases between them. CDR1 and CDR2 (germline): DFQATT, SNEGSKA (reference sequence). This CDR3 has 12 amino acids. The CDR3 loop reads CSAREASNEQFF. For the CDR3, the DNA is TGCAGTGCTAGAGAGGCGTCTAATGAGCAGTTCTTC.

The chain couples TRBV6-2 or TRBV6-3 to TRBJ2-7; 8 nucleotides align to TRBD2. The CDR3 is 14 amino acids. The germline V gene has CDR1 MNHEY and CDR2 SVGEGT. V was clipped by 3 bases and J by 3 bases; unmatched bases: 4. Here the CDR3 reads CASSYPGTSYEQYF. In DNA, the CDR3 is TGTGCCAGCAGTTATCCCGGGACTAGCTACGAGCAGTACTTC.

This clonotype was counted ten times or more. This sequence joins TRBV20-1 and TRBJ2-3; TRBD2 aligns across 7 bases. From germline, CDR1 is DFQATT and CDR2 SNEGSKA (reference sequence). This CDR3 is built from 17 residues. The ends lost 4 bases at V and 2 bases at J; junction bases unmatched: 15. CDR3: CSATHLRAGKNTDTQYF. CDR3 sequence (DNA): TGCAGTGCTACCCACCTTAGAGCGGGGAAAAACACAGATACGCAGTATTTT.